These 26 T cell receptor beta chains originate from one sample sequenced in a study of siplizumab effects on memory and regulatory T cells. Measured with immunoSEQ multiplex PCR; TCRdb has only the in-frame clones, and not every one. The sample holds tens of thousands of clones, roughly 97% seen once. The sample consisted of naive CD8+ T cells sorted from blood. The receptor set was obtained from a human donor in good health.

The CDR3 sequence: CASSQELPGTNSPLHF. The CDR3 coding sequence is TGCGCCAGCAGCCAAGAATTACCGGGGACGAATTCACCCCTCCACTTT. This chain joins TRBV4-3 and TRBJ1-6, with a possible D match to TRBD1 (5 bases). This CDR3 has 16 amino acids. Germline assignment: CDR1 LGHNA and CDR2 YSLEER. Deletions cut 0 bases from V and 7 bases from J, with 13 bases between.

The chain employs TRBV30 and TRBJ1-5; D is ambiguous. Germline V gene sequence: CDR1 GTSNPN, CDR2 SVGIG (reference sequence). The CDR3 spans 15 residues. Trimming stripped 0 bases from V and 0 bases from J, with 9 bases between. DNA of the CDR3: TGTGCCTGGAGTGTACATCTCAGTAGCAATCAGCCCCAGCATTTT. As protein: CAWSVHLSSNQPQHF.

This rearrangement joins TRBV19 to TRBJ1-5; unclear D gene. This CDR3 has 15 amino acids. The V gene lost 3 bases and the J gene lost 1 base, with 10 bases spanning the gap. Per germline, CDR1 LNHDA and CDR2 SQIVND (reference sequence). The CDR3 reads CASSMEGWSNQPQHF. The CDR3 coding sequence is TGTGCCAGTAGTATGGAGGGATGGAGCAATCAGCCCCAGCATTTT. The entire variable domain, with the rest obtained from reference TRBV19 and TRBJ1-5, is as follows: DGGITQSPKYLFRKEGQNVTLSCEQNLNHDAMYWYRQDPGQGLRLIYYSQIVNDFQKGDIAEGYSVSREKKESFPLTVTSAQKNPTAFYLCASSMEGWSNQPQHFGDGTRLSIL.

The J gene is TRBJ2-1, the V gene TRBV9; maybe TRBD2 (6 bases). Germline CDR1 and CDR2: SGDLS and YYNGEE. Between the trimmed V and J ends, which lost 4 bases and 7 bases, there was a span of 15 bases. The length of the CDR3 is 14 residues. The CDR3, as DNA: TGTGCCAGCAGCCCCACCGGTGGGGGGAATGAGCAGTTCTTC. The encoded protein is CASSPTGGGNEQFF.

This chain uses TRBV4-1 with TRBJ2-1; a possible D gene is TRBD2 (6 bases). Germline CDR1 reads MGHRA; CDR2 reads YSYEKL. The CDR3 extends over 15 amino acids. V was trimmed by 1 base and J by 4 bases, leaving 11 bases between them. CDR3 amino acids: CASSQGRAQYNEQFF. CDR3 in DNA: TGCGCCAGCAGCCAAGGGAGGGCCCAATACAATGAGCAGTTCTTC.

The CDR3 DNA reads TGTGCCAGCTCCCCCCGGGGTAGTGCAGATACGCAGTATTTT. Translating gives CASSPRGSADTQYF. The chain links TRBV18 to TRBJ2-3; D might be TRBD2 (5 bases). Trimming took 6 bases from V and 4 from J, leaving 14 bases between them. The germline CDR1 and CDR2 sequences are KGHSH and LQKENI. The CDR3 spans 14 residues.

The chain carries TRBV19 and TRBJ2-7; D uncertain. CDR1 and CDR2 (germline): LNHDA, SQIVND (reference sequence). The CDR3 extends over 14 amino acids. The ends were cut back, 3 bases at V and 3 bases at J, with 12 bases in the middle. CDR3 sequence (DNA): TGTGCCAGTAGTATCCAAGATAGCAGCTACGAGCAGTACTTC. It specifies CASSIQDSSYEQYF.

The chain employs TRBV19 and TRBJ1-5; D possibly corresponds to TRBD1 (5 bases). V dropped 7 bases and J dropped 2 bases, with 15 bases sitting between them. This CDR3 region has 15 residues. CDR1 LNHDA and CDR2 SQIVND come from the germline V gene (reference sequence). DNA for the CDR3: TGTGCCAGTACCCCCACAGGTTACGGCAATCAGCCCCAGCATTTT. This sequence encodes CASTPTGYGNQPQHF. Full variable domain (rest looked up from reference TRBV19 and TRBJ1-5): DGGITQSPKYLFRKEGQNVTLSCEQNLNHDAMYWYRQDPGQGLRLIYYSQIVNDFQKGDIAEGYSVSREKKESFPLTVTSAQKNPTAFYLCASTPTGYGNQPQHFGDGTRLSIL.

The chain uses TRBV28 and TRBJ2-1; D could derive from TRBD1 or TRBD2 (6 bases each). CDR3 size: 15 residues. Germline CDR1 reads MDHEN; CDR2 reads SYDVKM. V was clipped by 7 bases and J by 1 base, with 14 bases between them. CDR3 coding DNA: TGTGCCAGCAACGGGGGCGGAGAGTCCTACAATGAGCAGTTCTTC. It codes for CASNGGGESYNEQFF.

CDR3 bases: TGTGCCAGCTCACCAGGGGGAAGCGGCACTGAAGCTTTCTTT. Protein: CASSPGGSGTEAFF. The rearrangement links TRBV18 to TRBJ1-1, with D maybe TRBD1 (5 bases). The germline V gene has CDR1 KGHSH and CDR2 LQKENI. This CDR3 has 14 amino acids. Trimming pared 2 bases from V and 4 bases from J, leaving 11 bases between.

V is TRBV7-3 and J is TRBJ2-7; TRBD2 aligns across 7 bases. Germline V gene data show CDR1 as SGHTA and CDR2 as FQGTGA. CDR3 length equals 13 residues. V shed 5 bases, J shed 1 base, and the junction held 2 bases outside the gene matches. The CDR3 nucleotides are TGTGCCAGCAGCCTGCGGGGGTCCTACGAGCAGTACTTC. Translated: CASSLRGSYEQYF.

V usage is TRBV7-9 and J usage is TRBJ2-7; D perhaps matches TRBD1 (6 bases). Germline CDR1 reads SEHNR; CDR2 reads FQNEAQ (reference sequence). V gave up 5 bases and J gave up 3 bases, with 17 bases separating them. This CDR3 region has 15 residues. CDR3 residues: CASSQYTQGFYEQYF. CDR3 in DNA: TGTGCCAGCAGCCAATATACACAGGGATTCTACGAGCAGTACTTC.

This clone showed up just a few times. This chain connects TRBV30 to TRBJ1-1; tentatively, D is TRBD1 (5 bases). Between the trimmed V and J ends, which lost 2 bases and 1 base, there was a span of 8 bases. The CDR3 is made up of 13 amino acids. Germline CDR1 is GTSNPN and CDR2 is SVGIG (reference sequence). The CDR3 DNA reads as TGTGCCTGGAGTCAGGACAAGAACACTGAAGCTTTCTTT. Its translation is CAWSQDKNTEAFF.

V usage is TRBV7-9 and J usage is TRBJ1-2; D unclear. Per germline, CDR1 SEHNR and CDR2 FQNEAQ (reference sequence). Trimming removed 1 base from V and 8 bases from J, with 8 bases in between. The CDR3 contains 12 residues. The CDR3 spells CASSLGPSGYTF. CDR3 coding DNA: TGTGCCAGCAGCTTAGGACCCTCCGGCTACACCTTC.

The chain combines TRBV9 with TRBJ1-2; tentatively, D is TRBD1 (6 bases). V lost 4 bases to trimming and J lost 4 bases, with 23 bases between them. The germline CDR1 and CDR2 sequences are SGDLS and YYNGEE. This CDR3 has 17 residues. CDR3 sequence: CASSPNRLDSSFYGYTF. CDR3 nucleotide sequence: TGTGCCAGCAGCCCCAATAGGTTGGACAGCTCGTTCTATGGCTACACCTTC.

The chain couples TRBV7-6 to TRBJ2-6; D is perhaps TRBD2 (5 bases). Germline V gene sequence: CDR1 SGHVS, CDR2 FNYEAQ. The CDR3 spans 17 residues. The ends were cut back, 5 bases at V and 4 bases at J, with 18 bases in the middle. DNA of the CDR3: TGTGCCAGCAGCGTAAACATCTTATCGGGAGGGGCCAACGTCCTGACTTTC. Protein product: CASSVNILSGGANVLTF.

V is TRBV4-3 and J is TRBJ2-7; D might be TRBD1 (5 bases). Germline CDR1 reads LGHNA; CDR2 reads YSLEER. V lost 0 bases to trimming and J lost 3 bases, with 9 bases between them. The CDR3 is made up of 14 amino acids. The CDR3 protein is CASSQETGYYEQYF. Written as DNA, the CDR3 is TGCGCCAGCAGCCAAGAAACAGGCTACTACGAGCAGTACTTC.

The rearrangement joins TRBV15 to TRBJ1-5; perhaps TRBD1 as D (6 bases). The V end was cut by 0 bases, the J end by 3 bases, with 12 bases between. Germline CDR1 is LNHNV and CDR2 is YYDKDF (reference sequence). The CDR3 is 16 amino acids. The CDR3 spells CATSRDLGQLNQPQHF. The CDR3 nucleotides are TGTGCCACCAGCAGAGATCTGGGACAACTCAATCAGCCCCAGCATTTT. Full variable domain (rest looked up from reference TRBV15 and TRBJ1-5): DAMVIQNPRYQVTQFGKPVTLSCSQTLNHNVMYWYQQKSSQAPKLLFHYYDKDFNNEADTPDNFQSRRPNTSFCFLDIRSPGLGDTAMYLCATSRDLGQLNQPQHFGDGTRLSIL.

The chain is built from TRBV6-1 and TRBJ2-2, with D uncertain. Germline V lookup: CDR1 MNHNS, CDR2 SASEGT. CDR3 size: 12 residues. Trimming shortened V by 5 bases and J by 7 bases, and 8 bases separated the two germline ends. CDR3 sequence (DNA): TGTGCCAGCAGTACTTCCAACGGGGAGCTGTTTTTT. Translation gives CASSTSNGELFF.

The chain is built from TRBV4-3 and TRBJ2-1; perhaps D is TRBD1 or TRBD2 (5 bases each). With 4 bases removed from V and 8 bases from J, the gap between germline ends came to 15 bases. The CDR3 loop spans 14 amino acids. In germline, CDR1 is LGHNA, CDR2 YSLEER. For the CDR3, the DNA is TGCGCCAGCAGCCGAAGCGGTGTAGGGGATGAGCAGTTCTTC. Translating it yields CASSRSGVGDEQFF.

V usage is TRBV30 and J usage is TRBJ2-7; D possibly corresponds to TRBD1 (6 bases). The germline V gene has CDR1 GTSNPN and CDR2 SVGIG (reference sequence). Trimming left V 0 bases short and J 0 bases short, with 9 bases between. This CDR3 is 14 amino acids long. The CDR3 protein is CAWSVWDISYEQYF. In DNA, the CDR3 is TGTGCCTGGAGTGTATGGGACATCTCCTACGAGCAGTACTTC. Combining the CDR3 with reference TRBV30 and TRBJ2-7 gives the whole variable domain SQTIHQWPATLVQPVGSPLSLECTVEGTSNPNLYWYRQAAGRGLQLLFYSVGIGQISSEVPQNLSASRPQDRQFILSSKKLLLSDSGFYLCAWSVWDISYEQYFGPGTRLTVT.

V and J are TRBV10-3 and TRBJ2-3; D is possibly TRBD1 (6 bases). Germline V gene data show CDR1 as ENHRY and CDR2 as SYGVKD. This CDR3 is 13 amino acids long. With 9 bases removed from V and 2 bases from J, the gap between germline ends came to 12 bases. This CDR3 is CAIGQNYTDTQYF. The DNA of the CDR3 is TGTGCCATTGGACAGAATTACACAGATACGCAGTATTTT.

The chain recombines TRBV5-6 with TRBJ2-2; D gene unclear. V was trimmed by 2 bases and J by 5 bases, leaving 4 bases between them. The CDR3 is 12 amino acids. Germline V gene sequence: CDR1 SGHDT, CDR2 YYEEEE. The CDR3 DNA reads TGTGCCAGCAGCTTTGGGACCGGGGAGCTGTTTTTT. This translates into CASSFGTGELFF.

This clone was detected only once. V and J are TRBV27 and TRBJ2-7; unclear D gene. Trimming shortened V by 5 bases and J by 2 bases, and 16 bases separated the two germline ends. The CDR3 is made up of 15 amino acids. Germline values: CDR1 MNHEY, CDR2 SMNVEV (reference sequence). Here the CDR3 DNA reads TGTGCCAGCAGTCTCGGTTCAGGAAATCCCTACGAGCAGTACTTC. Translation gives CASSLGSGNPYEQYF.

A single count supports this clone. The rearrangement uses TRBV28 and TRBJ2-1, with TRBD1 matching over 10 bases. Germline lookup yields CDR1 MDHEN and CDR2 SYDVKM. The ends lost 7 bases at V and 9 bases at J; junction bases unmatched: 9. The length of the CDR3 is 14 residues. CDR3 protein: CASNRDRGAGEQFF. CDR3 nucleotide sequence: TGTGCCAGCAATCGGGACAGGGGTGCGGGTGAGCAGTTCTTC.

This chain connects TRBV7-9 to TRBJ1-5; D is unclear. The CDR3 extends over 12 amino acids. V gave up 2 bases and J gave up 5 bases, with 4 bases separating them. Germline-derived CDR1 and CDR2 are SEHNR and FQNEAQ (reference sequence). The CDR3 DNA reads TGTGCCAGCAGCTTATTCGATCAGCCCCAGCATTTT. Protein: CASSLFDQPQHF.